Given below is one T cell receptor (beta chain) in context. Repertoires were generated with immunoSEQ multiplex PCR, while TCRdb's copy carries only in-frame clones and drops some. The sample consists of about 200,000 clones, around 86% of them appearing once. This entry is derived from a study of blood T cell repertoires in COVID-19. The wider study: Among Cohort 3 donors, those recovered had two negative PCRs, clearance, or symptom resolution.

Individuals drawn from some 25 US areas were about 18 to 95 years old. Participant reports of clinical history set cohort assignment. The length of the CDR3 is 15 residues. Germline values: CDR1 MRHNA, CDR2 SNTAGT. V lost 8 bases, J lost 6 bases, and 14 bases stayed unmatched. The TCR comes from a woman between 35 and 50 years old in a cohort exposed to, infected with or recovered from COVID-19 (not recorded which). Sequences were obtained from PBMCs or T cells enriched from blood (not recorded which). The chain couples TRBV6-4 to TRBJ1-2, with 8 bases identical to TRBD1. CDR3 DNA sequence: TGTGCCAGCGGACAGACCGGGACAGGAGAGAATGGCTACACCTTC. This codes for CASGQTGTGENGYTF.